The clone carrying this TCR beta chain appeared many times. Its antigen is currently unknown. At one end the junction does not follow the germline gene, possibly because of a read error. CDR3 length: 11 amino acids. CDR1 is WSHSY and CDR2 is SAAADI in the germline V gene. The data belong to a study of tumor-infiltrating lymphocytes in glioblastoma multiforme. Study results and caveats: RNA-based TCR sequencing may distort clone frequencies, since cells carry unequal TCR transcript numbers.

TCRB libraries came from RNA via three nested multiplex PCR rounds. One entry per CDR3 protein results from TCRdb running MiXCR on the multiplex PCR reads. Of nearly 15,000 distinct CDR3 sequences in the sample, roughly 73% are singletons; the top ten hold under 40%. The V gene is TRBV10-2, the J gene TRBJ2-7; D remains ambiguous. Sequencing was done on a sample of brain tumor tissue. The TCR comes from a male donor with glioblastoma. The CDR3 DNA reads TGCGCCAGCGGTGAGTCGGGTACGCAGTACTTC. As protein: CASGESGTQYF.